This section outlines one TCR beta chain sequence together with its context. Described time point: cycle 4 day 1 (C4D1), after less than 7 weeks of nivolumab. Brentuximab vedotin exposure varied, and every patient relapsed after autologous stem cell transplantation. These data originate in a study of PD-1 blockade in classical Hodgkin lymphoma. TCRdb keeps only in-frame clones here, not all; method: immunoSEQ multiplex PCR. The data hold about 92,000 clones, with 75% to 85% observed a single time. This receptor was identified in a human donor with classical Hodgkin lymphoma. The sample was peripheral blood mononuclear cells (PBMCs), taken before the fourth cycle of nivolumab.

CDR3 DNA sequence: TGTGCCATCAGTGATCGGGCAGGGAGATTGGAACAGCCCCAGCATTTT. It encodes CAISDRAGRLEQPQHF. The rearrangement uses TRBV10-3 and TRBJ1-5, with a weak D call TRBD1 (5 bases). The CDR3 covers 16 residues. Germline V lookup: CDR1 ENHRY, CDR2 SYGVKD. V lost 3 bases, J lost 7 bases, and 19 bases lay in between.